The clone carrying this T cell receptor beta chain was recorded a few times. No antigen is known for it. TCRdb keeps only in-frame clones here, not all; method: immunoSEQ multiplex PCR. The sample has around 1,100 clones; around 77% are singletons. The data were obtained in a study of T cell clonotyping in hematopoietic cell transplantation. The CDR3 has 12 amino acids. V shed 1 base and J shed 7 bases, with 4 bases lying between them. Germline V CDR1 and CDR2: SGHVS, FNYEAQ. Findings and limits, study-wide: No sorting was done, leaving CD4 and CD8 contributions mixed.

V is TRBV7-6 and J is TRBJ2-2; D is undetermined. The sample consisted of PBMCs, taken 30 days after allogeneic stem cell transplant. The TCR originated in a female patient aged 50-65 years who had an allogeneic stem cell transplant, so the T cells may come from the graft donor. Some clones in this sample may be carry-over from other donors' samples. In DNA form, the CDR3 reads TGTGCCAGCAGCTTAGACGGCGGGGAGCTGTTTTTT. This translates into CASSLDGGELFF.